These 8 T cell receptor beta chains share one sample of origin, sequenced in a study of blood T cells in healthy people across ages. The use of a sample-barcoded 5' primer and a J-beta primer mix characterized a second PCR of roughly 6 to 11 cycles. One entry per CDR3 protein results from TCRdb running MiXCR on the 5' RACE reads. The sample yields roughly 1,000,000 distinct CDR3 sequences, about 23% seen once. This sample also appeared in a second study, on T cells of mothers and their children.

Material: blood. The receptor set was obtained from a girl aged 2-10 years in good health.

V is TRBV5-1 and J is TRBJ1-1, with TRBD1 matching 9 bases. V lost 0 bases and J lost 4; bases outside the gene matches: 7. Germline loops: CDR1 SGHRS, CDR2 YFSETQ. This CDR3 is built from 16 residues. The CDR3, as DNA: TGCGCCAGCAGCTTGGACGGACAGGGGCGGGGCACTGAAGCTTTCTTT. Translating it yields CASSLDGQGRGTEAFF.

For the CDR3, the DNA is TGTGCCACCAGCAGAGATCGGCTAGCGGGAGAGTTGATGAATGAGCAGTTCTTC. Protein sequence: CATSRDRLAGELMNEQFF. This rearrangement joins TRBV15 to TRBJ2-1; the match to TRBD2 covers 10 bases. CDR1 and CDR2 (germline): LNHNV, YYDKDF (reference sequence). This CDR3 comprises 18 residues. The junction had 12 bases not matched to a gene; V was cut back by 0 bases and J by 7 bases.

The V call is TRBV6-2 or TRBV6-3, the J call TRBJ2-2, with unresolved D. The germline V gene has CDR1 MNHEY and CDR2 SVGEGT. Trimming removed 6 bases from V and 5 bases from J, with 13 bases in between. This CDR3 contains 14 residues. The CDR3 loop reads CASRTPPGTGELFF. The CDR3 bases are TGTGCCAGCAGAACTCCACCCGGGACCGGGGAGCTGTTTTTT.

Only a few counts were recorded for this clonotype. V is TRBV7-9 and J is TRBJ1-1, with D possibly TRBD1 on 6 matching bases. This CDR3 comprises 15 residues. Germline CDR1 and CDR2: SEHNR and FQNEAQ (reference sequence). V lost 7 bases and J 3 bases, leaving 18 bases between the germline ends. The CDR3: CASNSYRDGDTEAFF. CDR3 coding DNA: TGTGCCAGCAATTCTTACAGGGATGGGGACACTGAAGCTTTCTTT.

This clonotype was recorded a few times. For the CDR3, the DNA is TGTGCCAGCACCTCGAGCGCTAGGGGCTACACCTTC. Its protein is CASTSSARGYTF. The chain recombines TRBV11-2 with TRBJ1-2; no clear D gene. The germline V and J ends were trimmed by 7 bases and 8 bases, with 14 bases remaining between them. Germline CDR1 reads SGHAT; CDR2 reads FQNNGV. The CDR3 runs 12 residues.

This sequence joins TRBV4-2 and TRBJ1-4, with a possible D match to TRBD1 (5 bases). Trimming shortened V by 4 bases and J by 6 bases, and 18 bases separated the two germline ends. CDR1 and CDR2 (germline): LGHNA, YNFKEQ. The CDR3 runs 16 residues. CDR3 sequence reads: CASSRDLVGVYEKLFF. CDR3 nucleotide sequence: TGTGCCAGCAGCCGGGATTTGGTGGGGGTGTATGAAAAACTGTTTTTT.

This clonotype appeared a few times. This sequence joins TRBV4-1 and TRBJ2-7, with TRBD2 matching 8 bases. Germline loops: CDR1 MGHRA, CDR2 YSYEKL. Germline trimming cut 0 bases from V and 5 bases from J; bases unmatched to any gene: 15. The CDR3 runs to 18 residues. The DNA of the CDR3 is TGCGCCAGCAGCCAAGAGTCTGCGGGAAGCGGGAGAATCCACGAGCAGTACTTC. This sequence encodes CASSQESAGSGRIHEQYF.

This clonotype was observed a few times. The chain carries TRBV3-1 and TRBJ2-1; tentative D call: TRBD2 (7 bases). CDR3 length: 14 amino acids. Germline loops: CDR1 LGHDT, CDR2 YNNKEL (reference sequence). The V gene lost 9 bases and the J gene lost 10 bases, with 22 bases spanning the gap. CDR3 sequence reads: CASRGREYTYEQFF. The CDR3 DNA reads TGTGCCAGTAGGGGGAGGGAGTATACATACGAGCAGTTCTTC.